The clone carrying this T cell receptor (beta chain) was counted between two and nine times. Profiling relied on immunoSEQ multiplex PCR, and the TCRdb table lists in-frame clones only, not all of them. This table has about 85,000 clones, about 86% appearing once. Germline V lookup: CDR1 MNHEY, CDR2 SMNVEV (reference sequence). The length of the CDR3 is 16 residues. Trimming removed 5 bases from V and 2 bases from J; junction bases left unmatched: 8. These data originate in a study of blood T cell repertoires in COVID-19. Whole-study context: PBMCs, B-cell-depleted T cells, or T cells were the source of the cDNA or gDNA that made up the material.

The TCR sequence derives from a woman of 80 years or more with acute or convalescent COVID-19. The sequenced material came from peripheral blood. V is TRBV27 and J is TRBJ2-7; 11 bases match TRBD2. The CDR3 DNA is TGTGCCAGCAGTCCGATAAGACTAGCGGGGACCTACGAGCAGTACTTC. Protein: CASSPIRLAGTYEQYF.